The present T cell receptor (beta chain) was sequenced within a study of cytomegalovirus exposure and HLA in healthy donors. The primer mix had 60 Vbeta and 13 Jbeta primers. The protocol was immunoSEQ multiplex PCR, while the TCRdb copy is restricted to in-frame clones and leaves out a portion. This table has roughly 150,000 clones, approximately 77% appearing once. V shed 0 bases, J shed 4 bases, and the junction held 4 bases outside the gene matches. CDR1 and CDR2 from the germline V gene are SGHRS and YFSETQ. This CDR3 spans 15 amino acids. The count of this clone is one. The chain employs TRBV5-1 and TRBJ1-3; the match to TRBD1 covers 7 bases. The source of this sequence is a man aged 25 to 40 in good health and CMV-seronegative. Sequencing input: PBMCs. The CDR3 region is CASSLDTGVGNTIYF. CDR3 coding DNA: TGCGCCAGCAGCTTGGATACAGGGGTCGGAAACACCATATATTTT.